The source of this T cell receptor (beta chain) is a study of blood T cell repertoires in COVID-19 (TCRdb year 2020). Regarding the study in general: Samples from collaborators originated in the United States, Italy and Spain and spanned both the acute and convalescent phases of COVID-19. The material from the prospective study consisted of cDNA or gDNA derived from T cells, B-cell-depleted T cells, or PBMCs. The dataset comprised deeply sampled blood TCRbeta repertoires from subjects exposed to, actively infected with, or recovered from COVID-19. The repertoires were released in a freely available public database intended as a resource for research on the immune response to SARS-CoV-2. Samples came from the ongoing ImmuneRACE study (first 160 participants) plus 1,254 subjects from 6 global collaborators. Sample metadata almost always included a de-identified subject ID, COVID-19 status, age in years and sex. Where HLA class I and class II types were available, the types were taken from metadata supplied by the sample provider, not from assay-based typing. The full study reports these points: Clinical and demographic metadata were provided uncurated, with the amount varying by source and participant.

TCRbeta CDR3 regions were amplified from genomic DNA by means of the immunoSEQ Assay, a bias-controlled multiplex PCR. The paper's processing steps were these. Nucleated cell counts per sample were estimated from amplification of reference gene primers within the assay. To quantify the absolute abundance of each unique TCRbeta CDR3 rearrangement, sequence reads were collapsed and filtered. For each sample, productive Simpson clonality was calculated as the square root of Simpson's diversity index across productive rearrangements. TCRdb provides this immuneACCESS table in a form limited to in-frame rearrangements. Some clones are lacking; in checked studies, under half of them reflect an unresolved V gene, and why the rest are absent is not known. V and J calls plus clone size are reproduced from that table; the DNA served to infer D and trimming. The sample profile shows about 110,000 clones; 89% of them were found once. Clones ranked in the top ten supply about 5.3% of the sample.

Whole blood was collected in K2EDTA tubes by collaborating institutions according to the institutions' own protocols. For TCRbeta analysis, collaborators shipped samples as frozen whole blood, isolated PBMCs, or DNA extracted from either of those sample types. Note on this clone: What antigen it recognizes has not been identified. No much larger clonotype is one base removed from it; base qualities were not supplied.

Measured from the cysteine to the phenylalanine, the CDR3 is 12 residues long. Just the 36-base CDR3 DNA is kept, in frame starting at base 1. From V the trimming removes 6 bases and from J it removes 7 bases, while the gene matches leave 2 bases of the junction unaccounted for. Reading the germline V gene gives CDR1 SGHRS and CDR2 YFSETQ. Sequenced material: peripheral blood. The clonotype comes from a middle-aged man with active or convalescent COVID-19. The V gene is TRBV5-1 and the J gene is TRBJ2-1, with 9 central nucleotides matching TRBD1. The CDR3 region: CASTDRGNEQFF. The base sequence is TGCGCCAGCACGGACAGGGGAAATGAGCAGTTCTTC.